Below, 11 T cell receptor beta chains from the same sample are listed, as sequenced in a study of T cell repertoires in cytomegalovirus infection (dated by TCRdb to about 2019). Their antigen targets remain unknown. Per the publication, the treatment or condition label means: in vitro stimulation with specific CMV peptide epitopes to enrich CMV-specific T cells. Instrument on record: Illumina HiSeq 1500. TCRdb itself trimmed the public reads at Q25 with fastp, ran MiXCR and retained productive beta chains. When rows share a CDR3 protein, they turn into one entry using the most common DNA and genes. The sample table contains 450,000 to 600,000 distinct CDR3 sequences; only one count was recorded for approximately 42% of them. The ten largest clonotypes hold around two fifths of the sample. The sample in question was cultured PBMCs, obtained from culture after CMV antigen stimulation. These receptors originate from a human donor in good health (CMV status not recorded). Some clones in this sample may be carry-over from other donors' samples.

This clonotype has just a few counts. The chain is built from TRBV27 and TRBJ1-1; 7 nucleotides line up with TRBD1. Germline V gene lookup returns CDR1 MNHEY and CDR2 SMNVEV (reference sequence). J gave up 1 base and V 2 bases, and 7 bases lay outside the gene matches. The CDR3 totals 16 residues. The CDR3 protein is CASSLGPDRANTEAFF. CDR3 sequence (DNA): TGTGCCAGCAGTTTAGGCCCCGACAGGGCGAACACTGAAGCTTTCTTT.

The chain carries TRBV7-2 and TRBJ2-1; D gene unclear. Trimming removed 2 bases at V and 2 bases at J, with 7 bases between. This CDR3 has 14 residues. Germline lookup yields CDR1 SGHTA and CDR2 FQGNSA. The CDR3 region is CASSLYGTYNEQFF. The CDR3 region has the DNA TGTGCCAGCAGCTTATATGGTACCTACAATGAGCAGTTCTTC.

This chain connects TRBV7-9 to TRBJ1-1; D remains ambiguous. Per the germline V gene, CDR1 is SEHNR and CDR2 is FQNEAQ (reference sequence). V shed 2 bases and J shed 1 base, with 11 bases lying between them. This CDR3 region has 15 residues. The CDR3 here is CASSLRSGQNTEAFF. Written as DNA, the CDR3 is TGTGCCAGCAGCTTACGTTCCGGTCAGAACACTGAAGCTTTCTTT.

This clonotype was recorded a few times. CDR3 nucleotide sequence: TGCGCCAGCAGCCAACTATCGCCGGGGACGGTTTATAATTCACCCCTCCACTTT. Its translation: CASSQLSPGTVYNSPLHF. This chain uses TRBV4-1 with TRBJ1-6, with D maybe TRBD1 (5 bases). The CDR3 is 18 amino acids. The germline V gene has CDR1 MGHRA and CDR2 YSYEKL. Trimming shortened V by 2 bases and J by 4 bases, and 18 bases separated the two germline ends.

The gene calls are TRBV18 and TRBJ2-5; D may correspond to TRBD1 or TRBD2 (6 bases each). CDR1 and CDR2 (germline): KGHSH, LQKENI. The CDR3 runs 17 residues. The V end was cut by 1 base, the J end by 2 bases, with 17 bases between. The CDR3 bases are TGTGCCAGCTCACCACGTTCTCGGCGGGACATGCAAGAGACCCAGTACTTC. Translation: CASSPRSRRDMQETQYF. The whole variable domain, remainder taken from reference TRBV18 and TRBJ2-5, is NAGVMQNPRHLVRRRGQEARLRCSPMKGHSHVYWYRQLPEEGLKFMVYLQKENIIDESGMPKERFSAEFPKEGPSILRIQQVVRGDSAAYFCASSPRSRRDMQETQYFGPGTRLLVL.

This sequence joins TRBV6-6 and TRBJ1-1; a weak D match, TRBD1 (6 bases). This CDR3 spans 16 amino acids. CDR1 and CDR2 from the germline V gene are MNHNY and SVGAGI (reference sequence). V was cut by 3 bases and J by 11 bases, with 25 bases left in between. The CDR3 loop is CASSYRPHVGGLMAFF. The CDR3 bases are TGTGCCAGCAGTTATCGCCCCCATGTGGGGGGGCTCATGGCTTTCTTT.

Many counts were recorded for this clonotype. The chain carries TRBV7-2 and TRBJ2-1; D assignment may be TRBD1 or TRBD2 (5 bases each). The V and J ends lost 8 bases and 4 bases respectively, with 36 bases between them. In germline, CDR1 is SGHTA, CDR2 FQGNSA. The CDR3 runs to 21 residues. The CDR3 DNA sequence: TGTGCCAGCGGCCAACCCGGGACCCACCTAGAAAGACCTCTTCTTTACAATGAGCAGTTCTTC. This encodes CASGQPGTHLERPLLYNEQFF.

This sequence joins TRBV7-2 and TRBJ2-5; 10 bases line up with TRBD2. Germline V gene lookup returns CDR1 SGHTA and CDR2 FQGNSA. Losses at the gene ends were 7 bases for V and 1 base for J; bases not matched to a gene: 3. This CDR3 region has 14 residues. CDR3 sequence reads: CASTQRGGQETQYF. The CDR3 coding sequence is TGTGCCAGCACCCAGCGGGGGGGCCAAGAGACCCAGTACTTC.

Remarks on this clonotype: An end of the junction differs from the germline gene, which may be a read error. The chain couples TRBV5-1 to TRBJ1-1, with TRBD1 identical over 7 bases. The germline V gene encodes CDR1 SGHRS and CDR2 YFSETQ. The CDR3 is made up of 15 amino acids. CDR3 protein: CASNLEGAPNTEAFF. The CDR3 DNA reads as TGCGCCAGCAACTTGGAGGGGGCCCCGAACACTGAAGCTTTCTTT.

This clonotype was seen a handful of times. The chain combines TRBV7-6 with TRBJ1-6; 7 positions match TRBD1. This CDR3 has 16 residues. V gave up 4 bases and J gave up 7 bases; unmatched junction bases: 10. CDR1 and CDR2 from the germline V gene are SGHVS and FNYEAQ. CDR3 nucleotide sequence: TGTGCCAGCAGCTCCCGACAGGGAGAGGTCAATTCACCCCTCCACTTT. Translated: CASSSRQGEVNSPLHF.

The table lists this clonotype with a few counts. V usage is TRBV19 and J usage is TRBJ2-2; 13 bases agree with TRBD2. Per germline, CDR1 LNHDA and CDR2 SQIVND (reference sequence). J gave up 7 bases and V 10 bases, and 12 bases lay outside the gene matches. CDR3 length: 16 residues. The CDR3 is CATRTSGRRMGGELFF. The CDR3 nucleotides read TGTGCCACCCGGACTAGCGGGAGAAGAATGGGCGGGGAGCTGTTTTTT.